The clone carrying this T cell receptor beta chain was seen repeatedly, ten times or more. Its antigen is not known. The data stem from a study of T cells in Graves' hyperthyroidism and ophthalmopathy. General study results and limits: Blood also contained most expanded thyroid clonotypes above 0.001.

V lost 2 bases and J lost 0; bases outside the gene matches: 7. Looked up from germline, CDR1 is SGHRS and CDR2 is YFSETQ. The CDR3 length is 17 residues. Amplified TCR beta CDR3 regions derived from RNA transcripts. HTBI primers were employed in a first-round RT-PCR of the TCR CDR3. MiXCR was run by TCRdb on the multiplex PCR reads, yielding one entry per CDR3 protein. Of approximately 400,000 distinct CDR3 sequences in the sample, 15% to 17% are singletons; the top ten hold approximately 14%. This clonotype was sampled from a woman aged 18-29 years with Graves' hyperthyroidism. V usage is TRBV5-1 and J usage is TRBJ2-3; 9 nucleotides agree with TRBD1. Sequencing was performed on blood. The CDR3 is CASSFGTGILSTDTQYF. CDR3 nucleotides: TGCGCCAGCAGCTTCGGGACAGGGATTCTCAGCACAGATACGCAGTATTTT.